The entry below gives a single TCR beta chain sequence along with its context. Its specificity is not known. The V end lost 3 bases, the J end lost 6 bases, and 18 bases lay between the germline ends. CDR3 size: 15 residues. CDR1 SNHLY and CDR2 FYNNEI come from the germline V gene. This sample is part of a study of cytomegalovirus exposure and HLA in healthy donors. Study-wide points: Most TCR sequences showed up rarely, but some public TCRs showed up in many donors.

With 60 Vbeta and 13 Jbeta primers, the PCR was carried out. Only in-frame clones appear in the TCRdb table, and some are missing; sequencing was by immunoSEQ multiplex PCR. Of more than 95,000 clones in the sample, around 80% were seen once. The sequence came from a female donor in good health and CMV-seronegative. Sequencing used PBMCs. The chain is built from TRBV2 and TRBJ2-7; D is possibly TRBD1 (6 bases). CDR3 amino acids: CASSDPVTGHAEQYF. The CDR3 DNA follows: TGTGCCAGCAGTGACCCCGTCACAGGGCATGCCGAGCAGTACTTC.